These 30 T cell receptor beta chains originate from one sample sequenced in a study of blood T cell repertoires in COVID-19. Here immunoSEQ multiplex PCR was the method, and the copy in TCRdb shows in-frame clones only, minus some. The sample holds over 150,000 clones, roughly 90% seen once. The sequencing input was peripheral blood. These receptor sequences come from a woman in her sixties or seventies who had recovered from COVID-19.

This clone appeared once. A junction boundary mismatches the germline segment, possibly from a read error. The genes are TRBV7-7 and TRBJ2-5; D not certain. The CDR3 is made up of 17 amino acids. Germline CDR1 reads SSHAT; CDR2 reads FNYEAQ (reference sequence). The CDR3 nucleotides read TGTGCTAGCAGCGTGGGCGCCGGTGGTCCTCTCCAAGAGACCCAGTACTTC. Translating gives CASSVGAGGPLQETQYF. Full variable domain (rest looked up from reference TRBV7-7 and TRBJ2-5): GAGVSQSPRYKVTKRGQDVTLRCDPISSHATLYWYQQALGQGPEFLTYFNYEAQPDKSGLPSDRFSAERPEGSISTLTIQRTEQRDSAMYRCASSVGAGGPLQETQYFGPGTRLLVL.

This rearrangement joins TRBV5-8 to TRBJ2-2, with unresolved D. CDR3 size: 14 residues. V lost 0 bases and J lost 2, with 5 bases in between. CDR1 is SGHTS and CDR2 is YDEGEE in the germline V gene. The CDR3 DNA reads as TGTGCCAGCAGCTTGGCGTTTAACACCGGGGAGCTGTTTTTT. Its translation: CASSLAFNTGELFF.

The CDR3 DNA follows: TGTGCCAGCAGGAGGAGGGATTCACCCCTCCACTTT. It codes for CASRRRDSPLHF. The rearrangement joins TRBV2 to TRBJ1-6; D not resolved. V lost 6 bases and J 8 bases, leaving 8 bases between the germline ends. The germline V gene encodes CDR1 SNHLY and CDR2 FYNNEI. The CDR3 length is 12 residues.

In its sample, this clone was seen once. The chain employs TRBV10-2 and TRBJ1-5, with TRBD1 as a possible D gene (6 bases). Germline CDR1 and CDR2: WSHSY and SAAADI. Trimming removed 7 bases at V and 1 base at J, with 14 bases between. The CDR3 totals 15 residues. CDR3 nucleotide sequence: TGCGCCAGCACACAGGGACAACGGAGCAATCAGCCCCAGCATTTT. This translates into CASTQGQRSNQPQHF.

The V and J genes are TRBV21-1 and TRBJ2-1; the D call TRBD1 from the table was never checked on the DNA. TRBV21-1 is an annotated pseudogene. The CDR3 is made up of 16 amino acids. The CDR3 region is CASSKGQGLSYNEQFF. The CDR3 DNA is TGTGCCAGCAGCAAAGGACAGGGGTTATCCTACAATGAGCAGTTCTTC.

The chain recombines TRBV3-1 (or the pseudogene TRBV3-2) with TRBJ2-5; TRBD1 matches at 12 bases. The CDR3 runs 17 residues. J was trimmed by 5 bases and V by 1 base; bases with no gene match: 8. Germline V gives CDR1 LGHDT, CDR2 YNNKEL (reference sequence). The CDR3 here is CASSQVLGQGAGETQYF. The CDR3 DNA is TGTGCCAGCAGCCAAGTCTTGGGACAGGGGGCCGGGGAGACCCAGTACTTC.

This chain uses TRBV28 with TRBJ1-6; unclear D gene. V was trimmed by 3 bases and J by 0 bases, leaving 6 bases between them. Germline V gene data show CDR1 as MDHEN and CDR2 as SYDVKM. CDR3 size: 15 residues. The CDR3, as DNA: TGTGCCAGCAGTTTGCCTAGCTCCTATAATTCACCCCTCCACTTT. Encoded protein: CASSLPSSYNSPLHF.

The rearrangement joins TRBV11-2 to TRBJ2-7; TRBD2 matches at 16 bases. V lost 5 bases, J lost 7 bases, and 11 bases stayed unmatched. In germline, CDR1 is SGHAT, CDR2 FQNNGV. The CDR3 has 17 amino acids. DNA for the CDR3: TGTGCCAGCAGCCCACGTGGGACTAGCGGGGGGGCCGAGGAGCAGTACTTC. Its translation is CASSPRGTSGGAEEQYF. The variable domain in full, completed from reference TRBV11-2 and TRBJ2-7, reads EAGVAQSPRYKIIEKRQSVAFWCNPISGHATLYWYQQILGQGPKLLIQFQNNGVVDDSQLPKDRFSAERLKGVDSTLKIQPAKLEDSAVYLCASSPRGTSGGAEEQYFGPGTRLTVT.

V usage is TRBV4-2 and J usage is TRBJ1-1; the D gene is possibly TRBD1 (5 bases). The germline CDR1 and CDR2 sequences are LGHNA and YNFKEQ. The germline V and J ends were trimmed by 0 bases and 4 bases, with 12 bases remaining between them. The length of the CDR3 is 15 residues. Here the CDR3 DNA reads TGTGCCAGCAGCCAAGATGGGCAAGGGGCCACTGAAGCTTTCTTT. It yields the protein CASSQDGQGATEAFF.

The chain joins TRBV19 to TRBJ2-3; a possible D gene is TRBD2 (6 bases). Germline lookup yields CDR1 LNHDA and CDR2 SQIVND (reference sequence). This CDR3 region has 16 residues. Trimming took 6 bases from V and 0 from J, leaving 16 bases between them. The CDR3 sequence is CASRSSSSVSTDTQYF. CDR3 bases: TGTGCCAGTAGATCCTCCTCTAGCGTAAGCACAGATACGCAGTATTTT.

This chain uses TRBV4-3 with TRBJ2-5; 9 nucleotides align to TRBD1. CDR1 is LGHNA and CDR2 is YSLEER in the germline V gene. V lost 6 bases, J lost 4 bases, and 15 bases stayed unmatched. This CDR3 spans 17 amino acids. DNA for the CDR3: TGCGCCAGCAGTCCTACTACCCCGGGACAGGGAACAGAGACCCAGTACTTC. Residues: CASSPTTPGQGTETQYF.

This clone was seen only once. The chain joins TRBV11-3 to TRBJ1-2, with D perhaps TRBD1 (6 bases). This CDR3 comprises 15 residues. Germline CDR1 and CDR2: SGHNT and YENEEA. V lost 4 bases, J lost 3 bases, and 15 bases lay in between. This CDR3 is CASSSLQGAHYGYTF. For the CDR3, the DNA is TGTGCCAGCAGCTCATTACAGGGTGCCCACTATGGCTACACCTTC. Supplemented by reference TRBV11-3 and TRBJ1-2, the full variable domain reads EAGVVQSPRYKIIEKKQPVAFWCNPISGHNTLYWYLQNLGQGPELLIRYENEEAVDDSQLPKDRFSAERLKGVDSTLKIQPAELGDSAVYLCASSSLQGAHYGYTFGSGTRLTVV.

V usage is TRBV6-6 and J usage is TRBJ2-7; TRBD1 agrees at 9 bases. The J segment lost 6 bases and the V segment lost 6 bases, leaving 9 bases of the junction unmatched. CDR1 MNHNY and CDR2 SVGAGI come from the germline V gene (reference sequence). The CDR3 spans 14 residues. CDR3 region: CASRERDREGEQYF. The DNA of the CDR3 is TGTGCCAGCAGGGAAAGGGACAGGGAGGGCGAGCAGTACTTC.

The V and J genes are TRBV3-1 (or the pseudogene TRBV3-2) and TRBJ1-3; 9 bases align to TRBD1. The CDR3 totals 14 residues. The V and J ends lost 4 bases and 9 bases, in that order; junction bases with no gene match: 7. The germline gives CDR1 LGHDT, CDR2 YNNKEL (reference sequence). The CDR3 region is CASSPVQGATTIYF. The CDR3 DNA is TGTGCCAGCAGCCCCGTACAGGGGGCAACCACCATATATTTT.

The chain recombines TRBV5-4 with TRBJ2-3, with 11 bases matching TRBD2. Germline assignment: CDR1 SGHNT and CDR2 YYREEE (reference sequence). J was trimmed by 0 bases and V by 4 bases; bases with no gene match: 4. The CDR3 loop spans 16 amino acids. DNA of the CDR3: TGTGCCAGCAGCCAGGGACTAGCGGAAAGCACAGATACGCAGTATTTT. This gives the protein CASSQGLAESTDTQYF.

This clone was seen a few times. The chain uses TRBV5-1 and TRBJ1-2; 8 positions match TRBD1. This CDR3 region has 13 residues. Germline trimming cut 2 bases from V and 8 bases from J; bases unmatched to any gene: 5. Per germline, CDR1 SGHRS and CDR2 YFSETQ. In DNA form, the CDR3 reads TGCGCCAGCAGCTTTCAGGGGGCTGAGGGCTACACCTTC. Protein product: CASSFQGAEGYTF.

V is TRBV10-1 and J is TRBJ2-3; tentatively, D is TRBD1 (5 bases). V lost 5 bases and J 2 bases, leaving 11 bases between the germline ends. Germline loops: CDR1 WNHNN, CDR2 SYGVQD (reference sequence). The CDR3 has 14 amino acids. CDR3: CASSPGQTTDTQYF. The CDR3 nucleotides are TGCGCCAGCAGTCCAGGACAAACCACAGATACGCAGTATTTT.

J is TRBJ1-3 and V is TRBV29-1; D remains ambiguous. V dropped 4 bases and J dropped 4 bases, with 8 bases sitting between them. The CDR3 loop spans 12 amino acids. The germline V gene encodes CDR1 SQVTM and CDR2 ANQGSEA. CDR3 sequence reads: CSVAGAGNTIYF. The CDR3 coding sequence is TGCAGCGTTGCAGGCGCGGGAAACACCATATATTTT.

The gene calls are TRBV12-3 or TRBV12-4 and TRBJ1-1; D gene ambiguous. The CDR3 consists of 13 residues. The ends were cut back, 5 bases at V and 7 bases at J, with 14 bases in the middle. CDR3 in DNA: TGTGCCAGCAGTCCCCAGGTTGCCGTTGAAGCTTTCTTT. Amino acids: CASSPQVAVEAFF.

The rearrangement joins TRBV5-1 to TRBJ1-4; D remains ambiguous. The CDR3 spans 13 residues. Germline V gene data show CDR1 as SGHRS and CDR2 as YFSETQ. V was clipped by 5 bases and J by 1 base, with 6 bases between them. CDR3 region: CASRSVTNEKLFF. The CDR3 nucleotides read TGCGCCAGCAGGTCTGTAACTAATGAAAAACTGTTTTTT.

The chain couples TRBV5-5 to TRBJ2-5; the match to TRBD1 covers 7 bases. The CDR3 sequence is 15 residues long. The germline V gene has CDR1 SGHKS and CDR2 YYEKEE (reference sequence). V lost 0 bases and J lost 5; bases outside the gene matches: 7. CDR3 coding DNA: TGTGCCAGCAGCTTGGAAGGGACAGACGGGGAGACCCAGTACTTC. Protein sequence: CASSLEGTDGETQYF.

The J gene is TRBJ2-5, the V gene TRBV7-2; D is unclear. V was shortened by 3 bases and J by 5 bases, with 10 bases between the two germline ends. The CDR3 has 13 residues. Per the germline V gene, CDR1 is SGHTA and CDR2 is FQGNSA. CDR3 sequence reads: CASSLASFETQYF. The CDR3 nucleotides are TGTGCCAGCAGCTTGGCCAGTTTTGAGACCCAGTACTTC.

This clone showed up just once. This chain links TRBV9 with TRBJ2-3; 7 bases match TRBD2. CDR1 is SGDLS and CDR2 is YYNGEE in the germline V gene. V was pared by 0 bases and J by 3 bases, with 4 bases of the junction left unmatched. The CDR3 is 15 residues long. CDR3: CASSVAGGGTDTQYF. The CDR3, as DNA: TGTGCCAGCAGCGTAGCTGGGGGGGGAACAGATACGCAGTATTTT.

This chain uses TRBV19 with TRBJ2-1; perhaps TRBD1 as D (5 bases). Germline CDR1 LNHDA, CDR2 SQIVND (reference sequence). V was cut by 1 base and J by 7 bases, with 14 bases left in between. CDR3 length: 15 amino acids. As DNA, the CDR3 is TGTGCCAGTAGTATAGGCCTACGTCCAGGGAATGAGCAGTTCTTC. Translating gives CASSIGLRPGNEQFF.

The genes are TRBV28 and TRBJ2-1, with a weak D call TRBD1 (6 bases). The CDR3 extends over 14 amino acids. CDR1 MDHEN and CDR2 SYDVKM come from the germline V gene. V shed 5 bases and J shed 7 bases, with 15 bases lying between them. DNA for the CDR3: TGTGCCAGCAGTGCCCGGGACAAATTGAATGAGCAGTTCTTC. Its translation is CASSARDKLNEQFF.

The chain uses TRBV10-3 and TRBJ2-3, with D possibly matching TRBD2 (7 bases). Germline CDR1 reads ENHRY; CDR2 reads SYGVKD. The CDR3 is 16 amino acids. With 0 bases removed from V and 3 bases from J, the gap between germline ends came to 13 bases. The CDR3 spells CAISESMAGATDTQYF. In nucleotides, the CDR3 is TGTGCCATCAGTGAGTCGATGGCGGGGGCGACAGATACGCAGTATTTT.

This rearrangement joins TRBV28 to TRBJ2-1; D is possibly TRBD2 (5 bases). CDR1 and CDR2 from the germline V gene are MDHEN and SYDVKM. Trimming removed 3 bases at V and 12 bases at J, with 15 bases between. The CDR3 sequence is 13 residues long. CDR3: CASSLGIGAGQFF. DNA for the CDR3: TGTGCCAGCAGTTTGGGCATAGGCGCGGGGCAGTTCTTC.

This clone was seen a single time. This chain's CDR3 is CSAIPPYEQYF. For the CDR3, the DNA is TGCAGTGCCATCCCCCCCTACGAGCAGTACTTC. V usage is TRBV20-1 and J usage is TRBJ2-7; D not certain. The CDR3 spans 11 residues. Trimming cost V 6 bases and J 2 bases, with 8 bases left between them. Looked up from germline, CDR1 is DFQATT and CDR2 is SNEGSKA (reference sequence).

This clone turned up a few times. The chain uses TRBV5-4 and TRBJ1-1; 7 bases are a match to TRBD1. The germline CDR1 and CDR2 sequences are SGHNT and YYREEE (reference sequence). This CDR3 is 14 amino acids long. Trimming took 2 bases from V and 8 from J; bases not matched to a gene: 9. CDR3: CASSLTGDLYEAFF. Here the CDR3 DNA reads TGTGCCAGCAGCTTAACAGGGGATTTATACGAAGCTTTCTTT. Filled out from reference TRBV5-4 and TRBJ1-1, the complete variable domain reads ETGVTQSPTHLIKTRGQQVTLRCSSQSGHNTVSWYQQALGQGPQFIFQYYREEENGRGNFPPRFSGLQFPNYSSELNVNALELDDSALYLCASSLTGDLYEAFFGQGTRLTVV.

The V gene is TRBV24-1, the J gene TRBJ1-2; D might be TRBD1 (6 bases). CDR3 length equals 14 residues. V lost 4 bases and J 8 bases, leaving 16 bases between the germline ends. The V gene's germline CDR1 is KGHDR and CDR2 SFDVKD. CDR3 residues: CATSDSHRTAGYTF. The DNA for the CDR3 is TGTGCCACCAGTGACTCCCACCGGACAGCCGGCTACACCTTC.